The 17 T cell receptor beta chains reported below all come from one sample, sequenced in a study of blood T cell repertoires in COVID-19. Measured with immunoSEQ multiplex PCR; TCRdb has only the in-frame clones, and not every one. The repertoire includes a few hundred thousand clones, about 90% of them detected once, and more than 0.85% sits in the top ten. The specimen was peripheral blood. The receptors here all came from a woman in her thirties or forties with COVID-19, enrolled during active disease.

The V gene is TRBV5-5, the J gene TRBJ2-5; 13 nucleotides line up with TRBD2. CDR3 length equals 18 residues. After removal of 0 bases from V and 4 bases from J, the junction contained 9 bases not matched to a gene. Germline CDR1 and CDR2: SGHKS and YYEKEE (reference sequence). CDR3 sequence: CASSLAISGTSGIETQYF. CDR3 nucleotides: TGTGCCAGCAGCTTGGCCATATCTGGGACTAGCGGGATAGAGACCCAGTACTTC.

The rearrangement links TRBV7-9 to TRBJ2-7; D is perhaps TRBD1 (6 bases). The CDR3 runs 14 residues. Germline V gene lookup returns CDR1 SEHNR and CDR2 FQNEAQ (reference sequence). V dropped 3 bases and J dropped 0 bases, with 9 bases sitting between them. DNA for the CDR3: TGTGCCAGCAGCTTCCAGGGGAGCTCCTACGAGCAGTACTTC. Translating gives CASSFQGSSYEQYF.

V usage is TRBV12-3 or TRBV12-4 and J usage is TRBJ1-1; 8 bases line up with TRBD1. Trimming took 5 bases from V and 7 from J; bases not matched to a gene: 6. The CDR3 length is 13 residues. DNA for the CDR3: TGTGCCAGCAGTCTCTCGGGACAGGTTGAAGCTTTCTTT. It specifies CASSLSGQVEAFF.

The chain combines TRBV4-3 with TRBJ1-1; D is possibly TRBD1 (6 bases). Trimming took 3 bases from V and 6 from J, leaving 14 bases between them. Looked up from germline, CDR1 is LGHNA and CDR2 is YSLEER. The CDR3 consists of 14 residues. The DNA for the CDR3 is TGCGCCAGCAGCCAGGGTAGGGGGACCGCTGAAGCTTTCTTT. Its translation: CASSQGRGTAEAFF.

This clone was seen just once. V usage is TRBV19 and J usage is TRBJ1-1, with D possibly being TRBD1 (6 bases). Trimming pared 6 bases from V and 1 base from J, leaving 9 bases between. This CDR3 is 13 amino acids long. CDR1 is LNHDA, CDR2 SQIVND, per germline (reference sequence). CDR3 bases: TGTGCCAGTAGACAGGGTCCGAACACTGAAGCTTTCTTT. It translates to CASRQGPNTEAFF.

V is TRBV9 and J is TRBJ2-5; TRBD2 aligns across 9 bases. Germline V CDR1 and CDR2: SGDLS, YYNGEE. The CDR3 consists of 16 residues. The ends lost 0 bases at V and 4 bases at J; junction bases unmatched: 7. As DNA, the CDR3 is TGTGCCAGCAGCGTAGGAGGCGGGGGGGCTAGAGAGACCCAGTACTTC. This translates into CASSVGGGGARETQYF.

CDR3 coding DNA: TGTGCCAGCAGTCACAGGGTTCGGACAGATACGCAGTATTTT. Its protein is CASSHRVRTDTQYF. The V and J genes are TRBV6-2 or TRBV6-3 and TRBJ2-3; tentative D call: TRBD1 (6 bases). Trimming removed 5 bases at V and 3 bases at J, with 12 bases between. The germline gives CDR1 MNHEY, CDR2 SVGEGT. The CDR3 consists of 14 residues.

The chain combines TRBV9 with TRBJ2-7; D may be TRBD2 (6 bases). CDR3 length: 14 amino acids. Germline assignment: CDR1 SGDLS and CDR2 YYNGEE. V was pared by 4 bases and J by 0 bases, with 11 bases between. The chain's CDR3 is CASSPGTVSYEQYF. The CDR3 region has the DNA TGTGCCAGCAGCCCTGGGACTGTCTCCTACGAGCAGTACTTC. The full variable domain, in which reference TRBV9 and TRBJ2-7 provide the parts outside the CDR3, is DSGVTQTPKHLITATGQRVTLRCSPRSGDLSVYWYQQSLDQGLQFLIQYYNGEERAKGNILERFSAQQFPDLHSELNLSSLELGDSALYFCASSPGTVSYEQYFGPGTRLTVT.

The chain couples TRBV4-3 to TRBJ1-1; the match to TRBD1 covers 7 bases. The ends lost 0 bases at V and 11 bases at J; junction bases unmatched: 12. Germline CDR1 and CDR2: LGHNA and YSLEER. This CDR3 has 15 residues. The CDR3 region has the DNA TGCGCCAGCAGCCAAGATGTCACAGGGGTTTTGAGGGCTTTCTTT. It yields the protein CASSQDVTGVLRAFF.

This chain joins TRBV4-3 and TRBJ2-7; 15 bases match TRBD2. The CDR3 is 16 residues long. Germline CDR1 LGHNA, CDR2 YSLEER. V lost 4 bases, J lost 2 bases, and 3 bases stayed unmatched. CDR3 bases: TGCGCCAGCAGCCGGGGACTAGCGGGAGGTACCTACGAGCAGTACTTC. The encoded protein is CASSRGLAGGTYEQYF.

The V and J genes are TRBV4-3 and TRBJ2-1; possible D gene TRBD2, 6 bases. CDR3 size: 18 residues. V dropped 0 bases and J dropped 7 bases, with 22 bases sitting between them. Germline CDR1 reads LGHNA; CDR2 reads YSLEER. CDR3 nucleotides: TGCGCCAGCAGCCAAGAGGCCCGAGGAGCGGGCCTATTTAATGAGCAGTTCTTC. It encodes CASSQEARGAGLFNEQFF.

V and J are TRBV21-1 and TRBJ1-1; the table's D call TRBD1 went unverified against the DNA. TRBV21-1 is listed as a pseudogene. The CDR3 extends over 19 amino acids. This CDR3 reads CASNKEGTGAFSRITEAFF. The CDR3 region has the DNA TGTGCCAGCAACAAGGAGGGGACAGGGGCTTTTTCGCGAATCACTGAAGCTTTCTTT.

This rearrangement joins TRBV2 to TRBJ1-1; D gene ambiguous. This CDR3 comprises 11 residues. CDR1 is SNHLY and CDR2 is FYNNEI in the germline V gene. Trimming cost V 8 bases and J 1 base, with 5 bases left between them. CDR3 DNA: TGTGCCAGCGGAGGGAACACTGAAGCTTTCTTT. This encodes CASGGNTEAFF.

This clone was found once. V gene TRBV6-5 combines with J gene TRBJ1-1, with TRBD1 matching over 7 bases. The V gene end was trimmed by 8 bases and the J gene end by 0 bases; junction bases not matched to a gene: 6. CDR3 length equals 14 residues. Germline-derived CDR1 and CDR2 are MNHEY and SVGAGI. The CDR3 loop reads CASGGQIMNTEAFF. CDR3 nucleotides: TGTGCCAGCGGGGGACAGATTATGAACACTGAAGCTTTCTTT.

This sequence joins TRBV27 and TRBJ2-1, with D perhaps TRBD2 (5 bases). Trimming removed 0 bases at V and 9 bases at J, with 12 bases between. Germline CDR1 MNHEY, CDR2 SMNVEV (reference sequence). There are 14 residues in the CDR3. The CDR3 spells CASSLSPSQVEQFF. CDR3 nucleotides: TGTGCCAGCAGTTTATCTCCTAGCCAGGTTGAGCAGTTCTTC.

This sequence joins TRBV4-3 and TRBJ1-6, with D possibly TRBD1 on 5 matching bases. V shed 4 bases and J shed 7 bases, with 8 bases lying between them. CDR1 and CDR2 from the germline V gene are LGHNA and YSLEER. There are 13 residues in the CDR3. CDR3 sequence reads: CASSRTGNSPLHF. The CDR3 DNA reads as TGCGCCAGCAGCCGAACAGGCAATTCACCCCTCCACTTT.

The genes are TRBV18 and TRBJ1-2; D is ambiguous. The CDR3 consists of 13 residues. The germline CDR1 and CDR2 sequences are KGHSH and LQKENI. The ends were cut back, 3 bases at V and 7 bases at J, with 12 bases in the middle. The CDR3 loop reads CASSPGNAGGYTF. The CDR3 DNA sequence: TGTGCCAGCTCACCCGGGAACGCGGGTGGCTACACCTTC.